This T cell receptor beta chain appears in the sequencing data of a study of beta chain features in type 1 diabetes. Study-wide background: Sorted cells numbering approximately 110,000,000 were examined across all samples.

V dropped 3 bases and J dropped 6; count of bases not matched to a gene: 10. Looked up from germline, CDR1 is GTSNPN and CDR2 is SVGIG (reference sequence). The CDR3 has 16 amino acids. Study observations and caveats: cDNA-based sequencing might over-represent cells highly expressing TCR.

This clone showed up just a few times. The antigen is unknown. Of the isolated RNA, all was reverse transcribed, and so the sequenced material was expressed TCRB transcripts. Only in-frame clones appear in the TCRdb table, and some are missing; sequencing was by immunoSEQ multiplex PCR. The sample records some 180,000 clones, 13% being singletons. This sequence originates from a woman younger than 35 in good health. The sample taken for sequencing was central memory CD4+ T cells from blood. The chain employs TRBV30 and TRBJ2-1, with 11 bases identical to TRBD2. In DNA, the CDR3 is TGTGCCTGGAGGCATAATTTGGGACTAGCGGCCAATGAGCAGTTCTTC. Translation gives CAWRHNLGLAANEQFF.